Sequencing of this TCR beta chain was carried out in a study of blood T cell repertoires in COVID-19. Study-level information: PBMCs, B-cell-depleted T cells, or T cells provided the cDNA or gDNA that made up the material.

From germline, CDR1 is SQVTM and CDR2 ANQGSEA. V dropped 5 bases and J dropped 2; count of bases not matched to a gene: 3. The CDR3 has 12 residues. Data came from immunoSEQ multiplex PCR; TCRdb stores just in-frame clones and leaves some out. This table has about 300,000 clones, 70% to 90% appearing once. This clone came up a few times. Two consecutive negative NP/OP PCR tests, clearance, or resolved symptoms defined Cohort 3 recovery. Sequenced sample: PBMCs or T cells enriched from blood (not recorded which). V gene TRBV29-1 combines with J gene TRBJ2-7; 7 bases line up with TRBD1. The sequence was collected from a man younger than 45 who had recovered from COVID-19. The CDR3 sequence: CSVNRGPYEQYF. The CDR3 region has the DNA TGCAGCGTTAACAGGGGCCCCTACGAGCAGTACTTC.